The clone carrying this T cell receptor beta chain appeared a few times. Its antigen is still unknown. In TCRdb, the reads were re-called with MiXCR into one record per CDR3 protein. The sample consists of some 680,000 distinct CDR3 sequences, 35% to 45% of them appearing once. The sample belongs to a study of T cell repertoires in cytomegalovirus infection. In the study overall: Public TCR beta signatures marked donors with CMV infection and the matching HLA.

V trimming: 4 bases; J trimming: 0 bases; junction bases outside the gene matches: 3. There are 14 residues in the CDR3. Germline V CDR1 and CDR2: MNHEY, SMNVEV (reference sequence). Study results and limitations: Clonotype analysis showed dominance of the ex vivo response by HLA-C-restricted CMV-specific TCR beta clonotypes. Summed frequency of shared TCR beta families picked out CMV carriers who also had the relevant HLA.

The source of this sequence is a human donor in good health (CMV status not recorded). Some clones in this sample may be carry-over from other donors' samples. The gene calls are TRBV27 and TRBJ2-7; TRBD1 aligns across 7 bases. The specimen sequenced was PBMCs. The CDR3 coding sequence is TGTGCCAGCAGTTCCCAGGGGGACTCCTACGAGCAGTACTTC. Its protein product is CASSSQGDSYEQYF.